This T cell receptor beta chain is drawn from a study of CD8 T cells in ankylosing spondylitis. Broader study findings: As reported, disease-linked clones showed significant enrichment in matched ankylosing spondylitis synovial fluid. A motif in TCR beta, a set of about 8 highly homologous variants, appeared characteristic of ankylosing spondylitis blood. Disease-linked clones were found to be CD8+ and relatively rare in peripheral blood.

Generation of TCR beta libraries employed quantitative 5'-RACE incorporating molecular barcodes. Each CDR3 protein is one row after TCRdb ran MiXCR on the 5' RACE reads. The table lists over 130,000 distinct CDR3 sequences, more than 40% of them singletons. The CDR3 covers 17 residues. The germline gives CDR1 LGHNA, CDR2 YSLEER. With 0 bases removed from V and 1 base from J, the gap between germline ends came to 12 bases. This clonotype was picked up many times. Its antigen remains unidentified. This sequence joins TRBV4-3 and TRBJ2-2; no clear D gene. Specimen: synovial fluid, either unsorted or a sorted T cell fraction (not recorded which). The source of this sequence is a male donor with ankylosing spondylitis. This CDR3 is CASSQDLTAWNTGELFF. DNA for the CDR3: TGCGCCAGCAGCCAAGATTTAACAGCCTGGAACACCGGGGAGCTGTTTTTT.